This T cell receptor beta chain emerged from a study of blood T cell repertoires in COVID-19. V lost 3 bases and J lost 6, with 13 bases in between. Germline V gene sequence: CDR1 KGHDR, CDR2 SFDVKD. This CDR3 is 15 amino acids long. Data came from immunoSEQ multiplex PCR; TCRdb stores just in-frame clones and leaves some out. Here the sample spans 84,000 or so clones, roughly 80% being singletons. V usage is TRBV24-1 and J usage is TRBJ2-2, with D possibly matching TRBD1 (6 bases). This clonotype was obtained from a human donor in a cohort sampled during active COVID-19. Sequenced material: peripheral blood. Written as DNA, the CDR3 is TGTGCCACCAGTGATCCAACAGGGTTTCCCGGGGAGCTGTTTTTT. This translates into CATSDPTGFPGELFF.